These T cell receptor beta chains were read from a single sample in a study of T cell clusters in autoimmune cytopenias. No DNA is given; TCRdb re-called the multiplex PCR reads and lists each CDR3 protein once. The sample table sets out several thousand distinct CDR3 sequences. The sample taken for sequencing was peripheral blood. Receptors were obtained from a human donor with an autoimmune cytopenia or autoimmune hepatitis (not recorded which). Both conserved end residues are part of each CDR3. A clone size is listed for some rows: how often the clone was seen (once, few, many), or a class if it is expanded.

v_call	clone_size	cdr3_length	j_call	cdr3_aa
TRBV29-1	medium-sized	12	TRBJ2-1	CSVVGTGVLQFF
TRBV20-1	.	15	TRBJ1-1	CSARPTGGLNTEAFF
TRBV18	medium-sized	15	TRBJ1-2	CASSRLGTGADGYTF
TRBV6-5	.	16	TRBJ2-7	CASSGDRGLGGYEQYF
TRBV19	medium-sized	17	TRBJ2-1	CASSIAIYRYSYNEQFF
TRBV27	medium-sized	14	TRBJ2-2	CASSPQRESLELFF
TRBV6-5	medium-sized	15	TRBJ2-2	CASSYVTPNTGELFF
TRBV30	.	14	TRBJ1-4	CAWSAGGGEEKLFF
TRBV6-6	.	15	TRBJ2-1	CASMLAGSAYNEQFF
TRBV5-6	.	14	TRBJ2-7	CASFSASWLFEQYF
TRBV20-1	.	13	TRBJ2-5	CSALSSGRETQYF
TRBV12-3/TRBV12-4	medium-sized	14	TRBJ1-1	CASSLGAGNTEAFF
TRBV6-5	.	13	TRBJ2-7	CASSDRRGYEQYF
TRBV6-5	.	15	TRBJ2-7	CASTLNLGWGEGQYF
TRBV4-3	.	16	TRBJ2-3	CASSQGSGVNSDTQYF
TRBV6-2/TRBV6-3	medium-sized	15	TRBJ2-3	CASSRGFISTDTQYF
TRBV20-1	.	15	TRBJ2-3	CSARDALSGTDTQYF
TRBV4-3	.	13	TRBJ1-1	CASSPSPGTEAFF
TRBV4-2	.	16	TRBJ2-1	CASSHRTSGGSNEQFF
TRBV4-2	.	15	TRBJ1-5	CASSPGGSSNQPQHF
TRBV5-1	.	15	TRBJ1-1	CASSTTGTGVTEAFF
TRBV6-1	.	15	TRBJ1-1	CASSGRISVDTEAFF
TRBV6-5	.	16	TRBJ1-2	CASPLITRDLNYGYTF
TRBV15	.	13	TRBJ1-5	CATSARVGQPQHF
TRBV11-2	.	18	TRBJ2-3	CASSQVVQRGVSTDTQYF
TRBV30	medium-sized	11	TRBJ1-3	CAWGGGNTIYF
TRBV7-9	.	14	TRBJ2-7	CASSPQRAVGEQYF
TRBV12-3/TRBV12-4	.	16	TRBJ2-1	CASSSPTTSYYNEQFF
TRBV5-1	.	15	TRBJ1-1	CASSVYDRAGTEAFF
TRBV6-4	medium-sized	13	TRBJ2-3	CASSDSSIDTQYF
TRBV6-2/TRBV6-3	.	16	TRBJ2-1	CASNPDPHRVGNEQFF
TRBV5-1	.	13	TRBJ2-7	CASRGQGPYEQYF
TRBV6-6	medium-sized	11	TRBJ1-2	CASRADYGYTF
TRBV14	.	13	TRBJ2-5	CASSQERTGTQYF
TRBV18	medium-sized	14	TRBJ1-2	CASSPGQDNYGYTF
TRBV4-3	.	14	TRBJ2-5	CASSEDRGTETQYF
TRBV19	medium-sized	13	TRBJ2-5	CASRSRNQETQYF
TRBV6-1	medium-sized	16	TRBJ2-1	CASSEEVREPYNEQFF
TRBV5-1	.	14	TRBJ2-5	CASSLQRQQETQYF
TRBV27	medium-sized	14	TRBJ2-1	CASSPLGGYNEQFF
TRBV30	medium-sized	16	TRBJ2-3	CAWSPKGGGLTDTQYF
TRBV12-3/TRBV12-4	medium-sized	14	TRBJ2-2	CASSPGPSKGELFF
TRBV27	.	13	TRBJ1-1	CASKSGADTEAFF